The T cell receptor (beta chain) described here comes from a study of T cell responses to AZD1222 COVID-19 vaccine. Study-wide results and caveats: The study identified only a handful of AZD1222 recipients as seropositive at baseline. Clonal diversity was possibly underestimated, and the donors were mostly white British, with more females. All repertoire sampling was performed exclusively after the peak T cell response.

V shed 3 bases and J shed 5 bases, with 7 bases lying between them. The CDR3 consists of 13 residues. The germline V gene has CDR1 LGHDT and CDR2 YNNKEL (reference sequence). About this clone itself: The antigen remains undetermined.

Clones were read by immunoSEQ multiplex PCR, and TCRdb kept only the in-frame ones, dropping some. The profile shows some 150,000 clones, around 89% of them singletons. The chain joins TRBV3-1 (or the pseudogene TRBV3-2) to TRBJ2-2; no definite D call. The sequence derives from an adult in good health. The sequences come from peripheral blood, collected on day 0 of MenACWY control vaccination. The CDR3 here is CASSQQITGELFF. Written as DNA, the CDR3 is TGTGCCAGCAGCCAGCAGATAACCGGGGAGCTGTTTTTT.